Sequencing of this T cell receptor (beta chain) was carried out in a study of blood T cell repertoires in COVID-19. Study-wide context: Some COVID-19 samples were acute and others convalescent; all came from the United States, Italy and Spain. From T cells, B-cell-depleted T cells, or PBMCs came the material, which was cDNA or gDNA.

Trimming shortened V by 8 bases and J by 0 bases, and 14 bases separated the two germline ends. The CDR3 spans 14 residues. CDR1 and CDR2 (germline): SQVTM, ANQGSEA. Authors' data handling: Amplified reference gene primers provided the basis for estimating nucleated cell counts. Sequencing used immunoSEQ multiplex PCR; TCRdb keeps in-frame clones, though not all of them. V, J and clone size are taken as reported in that table, and D and trimming were inferred from the DNA itself. Among roughly 120,000 clones listed, 82% were seen once. Material: peripheral blood. This clonotype was sampled from a man between 65 and 85 years old with acute or convalescent COVID-19. V usage is TRBV29-1 and J usage is TRBJ1-3, with a tentative D call TRBD1 (5 bases). For the CDR3, the DNA is TGCAGCAACTCCGGGACTCTCTCTGGAAACACCATATATTTT. Residues: CSNSGTLSGNTIYF.